This entry lists 23 T cell receptor beta chains sequenced from one sample in a study of OX40 agonist ivuxolimab in advanced cancers. Measured with immunoSEQ multiplex PCR; TCRdb has only the in-frame clones, and not every one. The sample has 60,000 to 70,000 clones, roughly four fifths seen once. Specimen: CD4+ or CD8+ T cells sorted from blood, collected in a trial of the OX40 agonist ivuxolimab. The receptors were sampled from an adult with an advanced solid tumor such as melanoma, head and neck, liver or kidney cancer.

The chain links TRBV11-3 to TRBJ2-1; 8 nucleotides agree with TRBD2. Germline assignment: CDR1 SGHNT and CDR2 YENEEA. The CDR3 is 13 amino acids. Unmatched junction bases numbered 3, after V lost 4 bases and J lost 7 bases. The chain's CDR3 is CASSSASGNEQFF. CDR3 DNA: TGTGCCAGCAGCTCCGCTAGCGGGAATGAGCAGTTCTTC.

The chain employs TRBV15 and TRBJ2-3; D may be TRBD2 (6 bases). Germline CDR1 reads LNHNV; CDR2 reads YYDKDF (reference sequence). The CDR3 extends over 15 amino acids. The germline V and J ends were trimmed by 0 bases and 3 bases, with 10 bases remaining between them. DNA for the CDR3: TGTGCCACCAGCAGAGATCCCGGGACTACAGATACGCAGTATTTT. Protein: CATSRDPGTTDTQYF. The full variable domain, its missing parts supplied by reference TRBV15 and TRBJ2-3, is DAMVIQNPRYQVTQFGKPVTLSCSQTLNHNVMYWYQQKSSQAPKLLFHYYDKDFNNEADTPDNFQSRRPNTSFCFLDIRSPGLGDTAMYLCATSRDPGTTDTQYFGPGTRLTVL.

The rearrangement joins TRBV19 to TRBJ1-5, with D perhaps matching TRBD1 (5 bases). The V and J ends lost 3 bases and 2 bases respectively, with 11 bases between them. Germline assignment: CDR1 LNHDA and CDR2 SQIVND (reference sequence). This CDR3 contains 15 residues. The CDR3 DNA reads as TGTGCCAGTAGTATTAAAAGGGACGGCAATCAGCCCCAGCATTTT. This sequence encodes CASSIKRDGNQPQHF.

The gene calls are TRBV11-2 and TRBJ1-2; 7 bases are a match to TRBD1. The J segment lost 6 bases and the V segment lost 0 bases, leaving 7 bases of the junction unmatched. The CDR3 runs 15 residues. Germline V CDR1 and CDR2: SGHAT, FQNNGV. The CDR3 protein is CASSLEPRGGDGYTF. CDR3 sequence (DNA): TGTGCCAGCAGCTTAGAACCTCGAGGGGGCGATGGCTACACCTTC.

The V call is TRBV7-8, the J call TRBJ2-2; a possible D gene is TRBD2 (6 bases). This CDR3 region has 17 residues. Trimming stripped 1 base from V and 0 bases from J, with 12 bases between. CDR1 is SGHVS, CDR2 FQNEAQ, per germline. The CDR3 DNA is TGTGCCAGCAGCTTAGAGGGTCTAGCGTCGAACACCGGGGAGCTGTTTTTT. Amino acids: CASSLEGLASNTGELFF.

The chain employs TRBV19 and TRBJ2-5, with TRBD2 identical over 7 bases. The CDR3 is 15 amino acids. Germline CDR1 LNHDA, CDR2 SQIVND (reference sequence). After removal of 3 bases from V and 0 bases from J, the junction contained 4 bases not matched to a gene. The CDR3 nucleotides read TGTGCCAGTAGTATGGCTAGCGGCCACCAAGAGACCCAGTACTTC. This sequence encodes CASSMASGHQETQYF.

Concerning this clone: At one end, the junction sequence differs from germline, possibly due to a read error. This chain connects TRBV2 to TRBJ1-1; D is uncertain. Germline V lookup: CDR1 SNHLY, CDR2 FYNNEI. The CDR3 is made up of 12 amino acids. CDR3 loop: CASGLGNSEAFF. DNA for the CDR3: TGTGCCAGCGGGTTGGGGAACAGTGAAGCTTTCTTT.

The CDR3 here is CASSPGTGDQPQHF. As DNA, the CDR3 is TGTGCCAGCTCACCCGGGACAGGGGATCAGCCCCAGCATTTT. This chain uses TRBV18 with TRBJ1-5; TRBD1 matches 10 bases. CDR1 is KGHSH and CDR2 is LQKENI in the germline V gene. CDR3 length: 14 amino acids. V trimming: 3 bases; J trimming: 5 bases; junction bases outside the gene matches: 1. The whole variable domain, filled in from reference TRBV18 and TRBJ1-5, reads NAGVMQNPRHLVRRRGQEARLRCSPMKGHSHVYWYRQLPEEGLKFMVYLQKENIIDESGMPKERFSAEFPKEGPSILRIQQVVRGDSAAYFCASSPGTGDQPQHFGDGTRLSIL.

This clone was detected only a few times. The rearrangement links TRBV28 to TRBJ1-5; D is unclear. The germline CDR1 and CDR2 sequences are MDHEN and SYDVKM. Between the trimmed V and J ends, which lost 5 bases and 3 bases, there was a span of 5 bases. This CDR3 is 12 amino acids long. For the CDR3, the DNA is TGTGCCAGCAGTCCCGTCAATCAGCCCCAGCATTTT. Amino acids: CASSPVNQPQHF. Supplemented by reference TRBV28 and TRBJ1-5, the full variable domain reads DVKVTQSSRYLVKRTGEKVFLECVQDMDHENMFWYRQDPGLGLRLIYFSYDVKMKEKGDIPEGYSVSREKKERFSLILESASTNQTSMYLCASSPVNQPQHFGDGTRLSIL.

The chain employs TRBV28 and TRBJ2-5; D may be TRBD1 (5 bases). CDR1 and CDR2 from the germline V gene are MDHEN and SYDVKM. The CDR3 covers 14 residues. V lost 7 bases to trimming and J lost 1 base, with 13 bases between them. DNA of the CDR3: TGTGCCAGCACCACGCGCAGGGCCCAAGAGACCCAGTACTTC. The encoded protein is CASTTRRAQETQYF. Full variable domain (outside the CDR3, taken from reference TRBV28 and TRBJ2-5): DVKVTQSSRYLVKRTGEKVFLECVQDMDHENMFWYRQDPGLGLRLIYFSYDVKMKEKGDIPEGYSVSREKKERFSLILESASTNQTSMYLCASTTRRAQETQYFGPGTRLLVL.

This chain links TRBV28 with TRBJ2-3, with D perhaps matching TRBD1 (6 bases). Trimming took off 2 bases at V and 7 bases at J, with 13 bases between the two ends. Germline V gives CDR1 MDHEN, CDR2 SYDVKM. The CDR3 sequence is 14 residues long. In DNA form, the CDR3 reads TGTGCCAGCAGTTTAACGGCCAGGGGTTATACGCAGTATTTT. It is translated as CASSLTARGYTQYF.

The V gene is TRBV19, the J gene TRBJ1-5, with a weak D call TRBD1 (5 bases). The germline V and J ends were trimmed by 6 bases and 2 bases, with 14 bases remaining between them. The CDR3 has 15 amino acids. CDR1 is LNHDA and CDR2 is SQIVND in the germline V gene (reference sequence). The CDR3 loop is CASRGGPQRNQPQHF. CDR3 coding DNA: TGTGCCAGTAGGGGGGGTCCTCAACGCAATCAGCCCCAGCATTTT.

The V call is TRBV21-1, the J call TRBJ1-4. TRBV21-1 is marked as a pseudogene. The CDR3 runs 16 residues. The CDR3 here is CASSKVQYGGNEKLFF. The CDR3 DNA is TGTGCCAGCAGCAAGGTCCAGTACGGGGGTAATGAAAAACTGTTTTTT.

This clone was detected a few times. The rearrangement uses TRBV2 and TRBJ2-7, with 8 bases matching TRBD2. J gave up 4 bases and V 0 bases, and 5 bases lay outside the gene matches. Germline V gives CDR1 SNHLY, CDR2 FYNNEI. The CDR3 totals 15 residues. CDR3 in amino acids: CASSEAASGLYEQYF. The CDR3 DNA is TGTGCCAGCAGTGAAGCAGCTAGCGGGTTATACGAGCAGTACTTC. The full variable domain, its missing parts supplied by reference TRBV2 and TRBJ2-7, is EPEVTQTPSHQVTQMGQEVILRCVPISNHLYFYWYRQILGQKVEFLVSFYNNEISEKSEIFDDQFSVERPDGSNFTLKIRSTKLEDSAMYFCASSEAASGLYEQYFGPGTRLTVT.

The V call is TRBV21-1, the J call TRBJ1-5; TRBD1 is the table's D call, not checked against the DNA. TRBV21-1 is a listed pseudogene. The CDR3 has 14 amino acids. CDR3 coding DNA: TGTGCCAGCAGCAAAGGACAGGGCAATCAGCCCCAGCATTTT. Its protein is CASSKGQGNQPQHF.

The chain carries TRBV27 and TRBJ2-3; D not certain. The germline V gene has CDR1 MNHEY and CDR2 SMNVEV (reference sequence). CDR3 size: 15 residues. V lost 6 bases and J lost 0, with 13 bases in between. For the CDR3, the DNA is TGTGCCAGCAGGTCCTCATGGTCTAGCACAGATACGCAGTATTTT. It encodes CASRSSWSSTDTQYF.

This chain links TRBV18 with TRBJ1-1; TRBD1 is a possible D gene (5 bases). The CDR3 extends over 21 amino acids. CDR1 is KGHSH, CDR2 LQKENI, per germline. The V and J ends lost 2 bases and 4 bases respectively, with 32 bases between them. DNA for the CDR3: TGTGCCAGCTCACCAAGTTCTTCCCAAGTTGGACAAAGATGGGAGGGCACTGAAGCTTTCTTT. It specifies CASSPSSSQVGQRWEGTEAFF.

The chain couples TRBV9 to TRBJ1-3; 8 positions agree with TRBD1. J gave up 2 bases and V 4 bases, and 8 bases lay outside the gene matches. CDR1 SGDLS and CDR2 YYNGEE come from the germline V gene. CDR3 size: 16 residues. The CDR3 protein is CASSFILQGAGNTIYF. In nucleotides, the CDR3 is TGTGCCAGCAGCTTTATTCTACAGGGGGCTGGAAACACCATATATTTT.

This chain connects TRBV19 to TRBJ2-7, with a possible D match to TRBD2 (6 bases). CDR3 size: 14 residues. Germline CDR1 and CDR2: LNHDA and SQIVND (reference sequence). Trimming cost V 0 bases and J 2 bases, with 8 bases left between them. The CDR3 bases are TGTGCCAGTAGTATAGAGGAGGGCCCCTACGAGCAGTACTTC. This gives the protein CASSIEEGPYEQYF.

The rearrangement joins TRBV7-9 to TRBJ2-7; D unresolved. There are 12 residues in the CDR3. Germline values: CDR1 SEHNR, CDR2 FQNEAQ (reference sequence). V was trimmed by 2 bases and J by 11 bases, leaving 13 bases between them. The CDR3 region has the DNA TGTGCCAGCAGCTTACCCCTCGACACAAAGTACTTC. Its translation is CASSLPLDTKYF.

The rearrangement uses TRBV6-5 and TRBJ1-5; no reliable D call. Trimming shortened V by 6 bases and J by 0 bases, and 9 bases separated the two germline ends. The CDR3 is 14 amino acids. Germline loops: CDR1 MNHEY, CDR2 SVGAGI. The CDR3 loop is CASSLDNSNQPQHF. The CDR3 DNA reads as TGTGCCAGCAGCCTCGACAATAGCAATCAGCCCCAGCATTTT.

Of note for this clone: The same CDR3 is also encoded by other DNA sequences in this sample. This chain uses TRBV5-1 with TRBJ1-4; the D is unclear. Trimming stripped 0 bases from V and 2 bases from J, with 5 bases between. The V gene's germline CDR1 is SGHRS and CDR2 YFSETQ. CDR3 length: 14 residues. CDR3: CASSLGPTNEKLFF. As DNA, the CDR3 is TGCGCCAGCAGCTTGGGGCCCACTAATGAAAAACTGTTTTTT.

The J gene is TRBJ2-5, the V gene TRBV10-3; 11 bases are shared with TRBD1. CDR1 and CDR2 from the germline V gene are ENHRY and SYGVKD. The V and J ends lost 0 bases and 1 base, in that order; junction bases with no gene match: 7. The CDR3 is made up of 18 amino acids. This CDR3 reads CAISESGQGDGSQETQYF. The CDR3 nucleotides read TGTGCCATCAGTGAGTCGGGACAGGGGGATGGGTCCCAAGAGACCCAGTACTTC.